These 21 T cell receptor beta chains were all obtained from the same sample, sequenced in a study of blood T cell repertoires in COVID-19. The table came from immunoSEQ multiplex PCR; TCRdb's copy has only in-frame clones and leaves some out. This table holds more than 250,000 clones, roughly 82% found once. The specimen sequenced was peripheral blood. The receptors shown here come from a woman between 50 and 59 years old with acute or convalescent COVID-19.

This sequence joins TRBV27 and TRBJ1-2, with a possible D match to TRBD1 (6 bases). The CDR3 is made up of 14 amino acids. V lost 10 bases, J lost 2 bases, and 17 bases lay in between. CDR1 is MNHEY, CDR2 SMNVEV, per germline (reference sequence). CDR3 coding DNA: TGTGCCACTCGTGGGGCAGGGGAAAACTATGGCTACACCTTC. This encodes CATRGAGENYGYTF.

The J gene is TRBJ2-3, the V gene TRBV28; 16 nucleotides line up with TRBD2. The CDR3 is 16 residues long. Germline lookup yields CDR1 MDHEN and CDR2 SYDVKM. V lost 5 bases, J lost 4 bases, and 3 bases stayed unmatched. The CDR3 loop reads CASSPGTSGRADTQYF. As DNA, the CDR3 is TGTGCCAGCAGTCCCGGGACTAGCGGGAGGGCAGATACGCAGTATTTT.

The chain employs TRBV12-3 or TRBV12-4 and TRBJ1-1, with D possibly TRBD1 on 6 matching bases. V lost 5 bases, J lost 5 bases, and 12 bases lay in between. The CDR3 covers 13 residues. CDR3 DNA: TGTGCCAGCAGTACGGACAGAGGGACTGAAGCTTTCTTT. Protein sequence: CASSTDRGTEAFF.

The V and J genes are TRBV28 and TRBJ2-7; D not certain. CDR3 length: 11 residues. V was shortened by 11 bases and J by 0 bases, with 8 bases between the two germline ends. The germline CDR1 and CDR2 sequences are MDHEN and SYDVKM. CDR3 region: CAVTGSYEQYF. The DNA of the CDR3 is TGTGCCGTTACGGGCTCCTACGAGCAGTACTTC.

CDR3 sequence (DNA): TGTGCCAGCAGTTTAGGTCGACTCGCAACTAATGAAAAACTGTTTTTT. It encodes CASSLGRLATNEKLFF. The V call is TRBV28, the J call TRBJ1-4; no clear D. Germline V gives CDR1 MDHEN, CDR2 SYDVKM. The V end lost 2 bases, the J end lost 0 bases, and 10 bases lay between the germline ends. The CDR3 has 16 amino acids.

The rearrangement links TRBV15 to TRBJ1-4, with 8 bases aligning to TRBD1. Trimming at V came to 4 bases and at J to 2 bases, leaving 3 bases not matched to a gene. Germline V gene data show CDR1 as LNHNV and CDR2 as YYDKDF (reference sequence). This CDR3 region has 15 residues. The DNA of the CDR3 is TGTGCCACCAGCACCCGGACAGGGACTAATGAAAAACTGTTTTTT. It translates to CATSTRTGTNEKLFF.

The rearrangement joins TRBV10-1 to TRBJ1-5; tentative D call: TRBD1 (6 bases). The germline V gene encodes CDR1 WNHNN and CDR2 SYGVQD (reference sequence). The CDR3 totals 14 residues. Deletions cut 7 bases from V and 1 base from J, with 11 bases between. The CDR3 nucleotides read TGCGCCAGCAAACAGGGTGGGAGCAATCAGCCCCAGCATTTT. This sequence encodes CASKQGGSNQPQHF.

The rearrangement joins TRBV28 to TRBJ1-2; tentative D call: TRBD1 (5 bases). CDR1 is MDHEN and CDR2 is SYDVKM in the germline V gene. V shed 3 bases and J shed 2 bases, with 16 bases lying between them. The CDR3 contains 16 residues. CDR3 nucleotides: TGTGCCAGCAGTTTCCCCTGGGGCGGTAAGAACTATGGCTACACCTTC. It translates to CASSFPWGGKNYGYTF.

This chain connects TRBV14 to TRBJ2-7, with D perhaps TRBD1 (6 bases). There are 13 residues in the CDR3. Germline values: CDR1 SGHDN, CDR2 FVKESK. Trimming removed 1 base at V and 5 bases at J, with 9 bases between. CDR3 amino acids: CASSQAAGDEQYF. CDR3 DNA sequence: TGTGCCAGCAGCCAAGCAGCAGGGGACGAGCAGTACTTC.

The V and J genes are TRBV7-8 and TRBJ1-5, with TRBD1 matching 7 bases. The V segment lost 2 bases and the J segment 5 bases; nucleotides outside the gene matches: 6. Per the germline V gene, CDR1 is SGHVS and CDR2 is FQNEAQ. This CDR3 has 15 residues. The CDR3 spells CASSLLGRGDQPQHF. The DNA for the CDR3 is TGTGCCAGCAGCTTATTGGGCAGGGGGGATCAGCCCCAGCATTTT.

The V and J genes are TRBV5-1 and TRBJ1-3, with 8 bases identical to TRBD1. The length of the CDR3 is 14 residues. The trim removed 5 bases at V and 2 bases at J, leaving 3 bases unmatched. The germline gives CDR1 SGHRS, CDR2 YFSETQ. Here the CDR3 DNA reads TGCGCCAGCAGTGGACAGGGTGCTGGAAACACCATATATTTT. Its translation: CASSGQGAGNTIYF.

The V gene is TRBV30, the J gene TRBJ1-1, with a tentative D call TRBD1 (6 bases). V was clipped by 4 bases and J by 1 base, with 13 bases between them. CDR1 is GTSNPN, CDR2 SVGIG, per germline (reference sequence). The CDR3 has 14 residues. As DNA, the CDR3 is TGTGCCTGGATGAGAGGGGGTCCGAACACTGAAGCTTTCTTT. It encodes CAWMRGGPNTEAFF.

The CDR3, as DNA: TGTGCCAGCAGCCAGGGTTCTATACTCTACGAGCAGTACTTC. Translated: CASSQGSILYEQYF. The chain carries TRBV28 and TRBJ2-7, with D possibly matching TRBD1 (5 bases). The CDR3 consists of 14 residues. The germline V and J ends were trimmed by 6 bases and 3 bases, with 15 bases remaining between them. From germline, CDR1 is MDHEN and CDR2 SYDVKM.

The chain joins TRBV10-3 to TRBJ1-1, with D tentatively TRBD1 (5 bases). Germline-derived CDR1 and CDR2 are ENHRY and SYGVKD. Trimming removed 4 bases from V and 4 bases from J, with 10 bases in between. The CDR3 is 13 amino acids. The CDR3 region has the DNA TGTGCCATCAGTGTAGGGGAAGCCACTGAAGCTTTCTTT. Amino acids: CAISVGEATEAFF.

The chain links TRBV2 to TRBJ2-7; 8 bases map to TRBD1. The germline CDR1 and CDR2 sequences are SNHLY and FYNNEI. The CDR3 is 18 amino acids. Germline trimming cut 4 bases from V and 0 bases from J; bases unmatched to any gene: 14. The CDR3 region has the DNA TGTGCCAGCAGTGTCCTCGTTCACCCCACAGGGGGCTCCTACGAGCAGTACTTC. Its translation is CASSVLVHPTGGSYEQYF.

V usage is TRBV7-2 and J usage is TRBJ1-6; possible D gene TRBD1, 6 bases. Germline lookup yields CDR1 SGHTA and CDR2 FQGNSA. The length of the CDR3 is 15 residues. V was trimmed by 5 bases and J by 8 bases, leaving 16 bases between them. The CDR3 region has the DNA TGTGCCAGCAGCCCGCCACAGGGTGTCGATTCACCCCTCCACTTT. It is translated as CASSPPQGVDSPLHF.

The chain links TRBV24-1 to TRBJ2-5, with a tentative D call TRBD2 (5 bases). The CDR3 runs to 14 residues. The germline V gene encodes CDR1 KGHDR and CDR2 SFDVKD. Trimming removed 1 base at V and 2 bases at J, with 7 bases between. DNA for the CDR3: TGTGCCACCAGTGATTTCGGCGGGCAAGAGACCCAGTACTTC. Translating gives CATSDFGGQETQYF.

Points on this clone: Other DNA sequences in this specimen translate into the identical CDR3. This rearrangement joins TRBV4-1 to TRBJ1-5, with 10 bases that match TRBD1. Germline V gives CDR1 MGHRA, CDR2 YSYEKL. V trimming: 4 bases; J trimming: 0 bases; junction bases outside the gene matches: 6. The CDR3 covers 17 residues. The CDR3 sequence: CASSLRQGADSNQPQHF. CDR3 in DNA: TGCGCCAGCAGCCTCCGACAGGGGGCTGATAGCAATCAGCCCCAGCATTTT.

The CDR3 region has the DNA TGTGCCAGCTCAACCCGGGACAGTTACGAGCAGTACTTC. It is translated as CASSTRDSYEQYF. The V call is TRBV18, the J call TRBJ2-7; 7 bases match TRBD1. Germline V lookup: CDR1 KGHSH, CDR2 LQKENI. The CDR3 is 13 residues long. With V trimmed by 5 bases and J by 4 bases, 5 bases remained unmatched.

The J gene is TRBJ2-3, the V gene TRBV30, with D maybe TRBD1 (6 bases). The CDR3 is made up of 13 amino acids. The ends were cut back, 4 bases at V and 3 bases at J, with 11 bases in the middle. The germline V gene encodes CDR1 GTSNPN and CDR2 SVGIG (reference sequence). This CDR3 is CAWTTQGTDTQYF. For the CDR3, the DNA is TGTGCCTGGACCACACAGGGAACAGATACGCAGTATTTT.

The chain combines TRBV10-1 with TRBJ1-4; TRBD1 matches 9 bases. Germline V gene data show CDR1 as WNHNN and CDR2 as SYGVQD (reference sequence). Trimming removed 6 bases from V and 8 bases from J; junction bases left unmatched: 10. This CDR3 comprises 15 residues. CDR3 bases: TGCGCCAGCAGCTTCCGGGACAGGGATATCGAAAAACTGTTTTTT. Protein product: CASSFRDRDIEKLFF.